A selection of T cell receptor beta chains follows, all from one sample in a study of regulatory T cells in long-lasting Graves disease. TCRdb reprocessed the multiplex PCR reads with MiXCR, giving one entry per CDR3 protein. The data hold 400,000 or so distinct CDR3 sequences, with roughly 20% observed a single time. Specimen: peripheral blood mononuclear cells (PBMCs), collected when the disease was refractory, from a patient treated with antithyroid drugs. The receptor set was obtained from a female donor with Graves disease. Both conserved end residues are part of each CDR3. A D gene is named only where the DNA matches it firmly. Clone size is not always given. Where it is, it says once, few, many or a class for expanded clones.

>13|TRBV11-3|few|TRBJ2-2|.
TGTGCCAGCAGCTTCAAGGTCCCCGGGGAGCTGTTTTTT
CASSFKVPGELFF
>14|TRBV12-3/TRBV12-4|many|TRBJ2-2|.
TGTGCCAGCAGTTTTAGGCCCAACACCGGGGAGCTGTTTTTT
CASSFRPNTGELFF
>12|TRBV20-1|.|TRBJ2-7|.
TGCAGTGCCCGGTTTTCGGGCTACGAGCAGTACTTC
CSARFSGYEQYF
>13|TRBV2|many|TRBJ2-7|.
TGTGCCAGCAACCTACAGGGGGGGAACGAGCAGTACTTC
CASNLQGGNEQYF
>16|TRBV9|many|TRBJ2-5|.
TGTGCCAGCAGCGTAGGGGGAATCACTAGCACAGAGACCCAGTACTTC
CASSVGGITSTETQYF
>13|TRBV3-1|many|TRBJ1-2|TRBD1
TGTGCCAGCAGCCTAGAGGGGGCCGGTGGCTACACCTTC
CASSLEGAGGYTF
>15|TRBV12-3/TRBV12-4|many|TRBJ1-4|.
TGTGCCAGCAGTGCCGCAGGTGCAACTAATGAAAAACTGTTTTTT
CASSAAGATNEKLFF
>15|TRBV7-3|few|TRBJ2-3|.
TGTGCCAGCAGCTTCTTATTGTCGGGCACAGATACGCAGTATTTT
CASSFLLSGTDTQYF
>14|TRBV4-3|few|TRBJ1-2|.
TGCGCCAGCAGCCAAGCAGCAGGGAACTATGGCTACACCTTC
CASSQAAGNYGYTF
>15|TRBV27|.|TRBJ1-6|TRBD1
TGTGCCAGCCGGCCTTTAGGACAGGGCGATTCACCCCTCCACTTT
CASRPLGQGDSPLHF
>15|TRBV19|.|TRBJ1-1|.
TGTGCCAGCGAACAGATCGGTGGGCCGAACACTGAAGCTTTCTTT
CASEQIGGPNTEAFF
>13|TRBV6-1|many|TRBJ1-4|.
TGTGCCACTAGAACAGGGTATAATGAAAAACTGTTTTTT
CATRTGYNEKLFF
>18|TRBV6-2/TRBV6-3|few|TRBJ1-5|TRBD1
TGTGCCAGCAGTACCCCCGGGACAGTAAGATATAGCAATCAGCCCCAGCATTTT
CASSTPGTVRYSNQPQHF
>14|TRBV20-1|.|TRBJ2-1|.
TGCAGTGCTAGCGTGCCCCAAGCCTACAATGAGCAGTTCTTC
CSASVPQAYNEQFF
>13|TRBV29-1|.|TRBJ2-2|.
TGCAGCGTCGCGACTGGGAAGGGCGGGGAGCTGTTTTTT
CSVATGKGGELFF
>15|TRBV7-9|few|TRBJ1-3|.
TGTGCCAGCAGCTTAGCGATGCAGTCTGGAAACACCATATATTTT
CASSLAMQSGNTIYF
>13|TRBV20-1|few|TRBJ1-4|.
TGCAGTGCTATCAAACAGAGGCGGGAAAAACTGTTTTTT
CSAIKQRREKLFF
>15|TRBV7-2|many|TRBJ2-7|.
TGTGCCAGCAGCTTAGAACCGTTAGGGGCGTACGAGCAGTACTTC
CASSLEPLGAYEQYF
>14|TRBV20-1|.|TRBJ2-5|.
TGCAGTGCCCCGTGGACAGGCGACCGGGGGGCCCTGTACTTC
CSAPWTGDRGALYF
>12|TRBV20-1|many|TRBJ1-5|.
TGCAGTGCTAATGACGGTTCGGGGCCCCAGCATTTT
CSANDGSGPQHF
>18|TRBV27|many|TRBJ1-6|.
TGTGCCAGCAGTTTACCGGTTATGTTCAGATTGTATAATTCACCCCTCCACTTT
CASSLPVMFRLYNSPLHF
>17|TRBV28|.|TRBJ1-4|TRBD1
TGTGCCAGCAGTTTCCAGACAGGGGGCCTCCGTTGGGAAAAACTGTTTTTT
CASSFQTGGLRWEKLFF
>16|TRBV19|few|TRBJ1-4|.
TGTGCCAGTACCACCTTAGGCAACTTCGCGAATGAAGAACTGTTTTTT
CASTTLGNFANEELFF
>15|TRBV30|many|TRBJ1-6|.
TGTGCCTGGAGTGCCACGAGCTCCTATAATTCACCCCTCCACTTT
CAWSATSSYNSPLHF
>16|TRBV7-9|few|TRBJ2-7|TRBD2
TGTGCCAGCAGCTTAATTACCCGCGGGAGGGCCCACGAGCAGTACTTC
CASSLITRGRAHEQYF
>20|TRBV28|many|TRBJ1-2|.
TGTGCCAGCAGCCCCGGGATCCGGAGGGACACGTTTATCCAAAACTATGGCTACACCTTC
CASSPGIRRDTFIQNYGYTF
>13|TRBV28|many|TRBJ2-7|TRBD1
TGTGCCAGCGTTTATGGGACAGGGAGGGAGCAGTACTTC
CASVYGTGREQYF
>13|TRBV20-1|many|TRBJ2-5|.
TGCAGTGCTAGTCACCTGTACCAAGAGACCCAGTACTTC
CSASHLYQETQYF
>15|TRBV20-1|many|TRBJ1-1|.
TGCAGTGCTAGAGATATGGGAAGCATGAACACTGAAGCTTTCTTT
CSARDMGSMNTEAFF
>18|TRBV7-2|few|TRBJ2-2|.
TGTGCCAGCAGCTTAGATCGGGGAATGTACTCACACACCGGGGAGCTGTTTTTT
CASSLDRGMYSHTGELFF
>12|TRBV10-3|many|TRBJ1-1|.
TGTGCCATCAGTGAGGGACCCACTGAAGCTTTCTTT
CAISEGPTEAFF